The 14 T cell receptor beta chains in this list originate from one sample, sequenced in a study of OX40 agonist ivuxolimab in advanced cancers. Library construction relied on the immunoSEQ multiplex PCR assay. Held by TCRdb, this immuneACCESS table contains in-frame sequences only and omits some clones. Under half of the omission traces to an unresolved V gene where checked; the cause of the rest is unknown. Here the sample has about 79,000 clones; about nine tenths occur a single time. The ten biggest clones cover about 3.8% of the sample. The source was CD4+ or CD8+ T cells sorted from blood, collected in a trial of the OX40 agonist ivuxolimab. The receptors come from an adult with an advanced solid tumor such as melanoma, head and neck, liver or kidney cancer.

V usage is TRBV6-5 and J usage is TRBJ2-7, with 8 positions matching TRBD1. The ends lost 6 bases at V and 9 bases at J; junction bases unmatched: 7. The CDR3 spans 12 residues. The V gene's germline CDR1 is MNHEY and CDR2 SVGAGI. CDR3 bases: TGTGCCAGCAGCAGGACAGGGCGGTGGCAGTACTTC. This translates into CASSRTGRWQYF.

The chain joins TRBV9 to TRBJ2-7, with TRBD2 identical over 10 bases. Germline lookup yields CDR1 SGDLS and CDR2 YYNGEE. The ends lost 3 bases at V and 4 bases at J; junction bases unmatched: 4. The CDR3 consists of 14 residues. The CDR3 loop reads CASSGGLASYEQYF. The CDR3 DNA reads TGTGCCAGCAGCGGGGGACTAGCGTCGTACGAGCAGTACTTC.

This clone has only one observation. The same CDR3 is also encoded by other DNA sequences in this sample. The V and J genes are TRBV29-1 and TRBJ2-7; D might be TRBD2 (6 bases). This CDR3 is built from 13 residues. From germline, CDR1 is SQVTM and CDR2 ANQGSEA. V lost 4 bases and J lost 0, with 10 bases in between. The CDR3 here is CSVVRDSSYEQYF. In DNA, the CDR3 is TGCAGCGTTGTGAGGGACTCCTCCTACGAGCAGTACTTC.

The chain joins TRBV18 to TRBJ2-5; D unclear. Trimming removed 1 base from V and 3 bases from J, with 6 bases in between. Per germline, CDR1 KGHSH and CDR2 LQKENI. The CDR3 sequence is 13 residues long. This CDR3 reads CASSPLEEETQYF. In DNA, the CDR3 is TGTGCCAGCTCACCACTTGAGGAAGAGACCCAGTACTTC.

Worth noting for this clone: Other DNA sequences within the sample encode an identical CDR3. This chain joins TRBV28 and TRBJ2-5; D may be TRBD2 (6 bases). Trimming stripped 2 bases from V and 2 bases from J, with 9 bases between. The CDR3 runs 14 residues. Germline lookup yields CDR1 MDHEN and CDR2 SYDVKM. This chain's CDR3 is CASSLGGSQETQYF. CDR3 nucleotide sequence: TGTGCCAGCAGTTTAGGGGGGTCTCAAGAGACCCAGTACTTC.

J is TRBJ1-5 and V is TRBV5-8; no definite D call. Between the trimmed V and J ends, which lost 3 bases and 3 bases, there was a span of 13 bases. Germline assignment: CDR1 SGHTS and CDR2 YDEGEE. The CDR3 runs to 15 residues. The CDR3 coding sequence is TGTGCCAGCAGCTGGGTGGGGTCCTTCAATCAGCCCCAGCATTTT. Amino acids: CASSWVGSFNQPQHF.

The rearrangement joins TRBV9 to TRBJ2-7; D unclear. CDR1 SGDLS and CDR2 YYNGEE come from the germline V gene. There are 11 residues in the CDR3. Trimming took 5 bases from V and 3 from J, leaving 6 bases between them. The CDR3 region is CASRSFYEQYF. DNA for the CDR3: TGTGCCAGCAGGTCCTTCTACGAGCAGTACTTC.

This chain joins TRBV29-1 and TRBJ2-3, with a possible D match to TRBD2 (5 bases). The V end lost 7 bases, the J end lost 6 bases, and 17 bases lay between the germline ends. Per the germline V gene, CDR1 is SQVTM and CDR2 is ANQGSEA. The CDR3 is 13 residues long. The CDR3 region has the DNA TGCAGCGCCGGGGTGGTTGGGGTTGATACGCAGTATTTT. Translated: CSAGVVGVDTQYF.

The chain combines TRBV7-2 with TRBJ2-7; D is possibly TRBD1 (6 bases). The CDR3 extends over 13 amino acids. Germline V lookup: CDR1 SGHTA, CDR2 FQGNSA. V was trimmed by 5 bases and J by 3 bases, leaving 11 bases between them. The CDR3 protein is CASSLRTDYEQYF. CDR3 bases: TGTGCCAGCAGCCTTCGGACAGACTACGAGCAGTACTTC.

This clone was detected only once. The chain joins TRBV9 to TRBJ2-1; D may correspond to TRBD1 or TRBD2 (5 bases each). The CDR3 runs 15 residues. The germline gives CDR1 SGDLS, CDR2 YYNGEE. V was clipped by 7 bases and J by 8 bases, with 22 bases between them. The CDR3: CASGASPGSLDEQFF. The CDR3 nucleotides read TGTGCCAGCGGTGCCTCTCCAGGGAGTCTTGATGAGCAGTTCTTC.

J is TRBJ2-5 and V is TRBV5-1, with a tentative D call TRBD2 (6 bases). Germline CDR1 SGHRS, CDR2 YFSETQ. The germline V and J ends were trimmed by 5 bases and 5 bases, with 19 bases remaining between them. The length of the CDR3 is 15 residues. The CDR3 DNA reads as TGCGCCAGCAGAAGGTCGGGGGAGGATTCGGAGACCCAGTACTTC. Its protein is CASRRSGEDSETQYF.

DNA for the CDR3: TGTGCCTACTCAGACAGGAGAGAGACCCAGTACTTC. It yields the protein CAYSDRRETQYF. The chain recombines TRBV30 with TRBJ2-5; D perhaps matches TRBD1 (6 bases). Germline-derived CDR1 and CDR2 are GTSNPN and SVGIG (reference sequence). The CDR3 length is 12 residues. Trimming pared 7 bases from V and 4 bases from J, leaving 13 bases between.

V is TRBV6-6 and J is TRBJ2-5, with 8 bases identical to TRBD2. The CDR3 has 14 amino acids. The junction had 9 bases not matched to a gene; V was cut back by 8 bases and J by 4 bases. CDR1 is MNHNY, CDR2 SVGAGI, per germline (reference sequence). The CDR3 DNA is TGTGCCAGCGGGAATAGCGGGGCGGGAGAGACCCAGTACTTC. Translation gives CASGNSGAGETQYF.

This CDR3 reads CASTGGNYNEQFF. DNA of the CDR3: TGTGCCAGCACCGGGGGGAACTACAATGAGCAGTTCTTC. The genes are TRBV2 and TRBJ2-1; TRBD2 matches at 7 bases. The CDR3 contains 13 residues. V trimming: 7 bases; J trimming: 3 bases; junction bases outside the gene matches: 3. CDR1 and CDR2 (germline): SNHLY, FYNNEI.